A single sample is the source of the 20 T cell receptor beta chains below, sequenced in a study of early stage breast cancer tumors. Libraries were prepared by immunoSEQ multiplex PCR; TCRdb keeps only in-frame clonotypes and omits some of them. The sample consists of more than 65,000 clones, around 80% of them appearing once. Sequenced sample: blood. The source is a person in their 40s with breast cancer.

The chain uses TRBV7-9 and TRBJ2-4, with 13 bases identical to TRBD2. CDR1 SEHNR and CDR2 FQNEAQ come from the germline V gene (reference sequence). The ends lost 3 bases at V and 3 bases at J; junction bases unmatched: 5. The CDR3 totals 17 residues. The CDR3 DNA reads TGTGCCAGCAGCTTTGGGACTAGCGGGATCGGCAAAAACATTCAGTACTTC. Its protein is CASSFGTSGIGKNIQYF.

V gene TRBV5-1 combines with J gene TRBJ2-3, with 8 positions matching TRBD2. This CDR3 is 16 amino acids long. The V gene's germline CDR1 is SGHRS and CDR2 YFSETQ. J gave up 2 bases and V 4 bases, and 9 bases lay outside the gene matches. CDR3 loop: CASSNREGQFTDTQYF. In nucleotides, the CDR3 is TGCGCCAGCAGCAACCGGGAGGGGCAGTTCACAGATACGCAGTATTTT.

This clone was recorded only once. J is TRBJ2-1 and V is TRBV28, with 10 bases identical to TRBD2. Germline V CDR1 and CDR2: MDHEN, SYDVKM. This CDR3 is built from 16 residues. V lost 4 bases, J lost 1 base, and 4 bases stayed unmatched. In DNA, the CDR3 is TGTGCCAGCAGTTCAGCTAGCGGGAGTTCCTACAATGAGCAGTTCTTC. Protein product: CASSSASGSSYNEQFF.

The V call is TRBV28, the J call TRBJ1-5; maybe TRBD1 (5 bases). Germline lookup yields CDR1 MDHEN and CDR2 SYDVKM. The CDR3 extends over 14 amino acids. V dropped 2 bases and J dropped 8 bases, with 13 bases sitting between them. This CDR3 is CASSLVGALKPQHF. CDR3 coding DNA: TGTGCCAGCAGTTTAGTAGGGGCTCTGAAGCCCCAGCATTTT.

V gene TRBV19 combines with J gene TRBJ1-3, with 7 bases aligning to TRBD1. The ends lost 6 bases at V and 3 bases at J; junction bases unmatched: 2. In germline, CDR1 is LNHDA, CDR2 SQIVND (reference sequence). The CDR3 consists of 13 residues. The CDR3 DNA is TGTGCCAGTAGGAGACAGGGTGGAAACACCATATATTTT. The encoded protein is CASRRQGGNTIYF.

Concerning this clone: In the same sample, other DNA sequences code for this CDR3. The rearrangement joins TRBV5-1 to TRBJ2-1; no reliable D call. This CDR3 has 12 residues. Germline V gives CDR1 SGHRS, CDR2 YFSETQ. Trimming removed 0 bases from V and 9 bases from J, with 7 bases in between. As DNA, the CDR3 is TGCGCCAGCAGCTTGGAGGGCGGTGAGCAGTTCTTC. This sequence encodes CASSLEGGEQFF.

The genes are TRBV28 and TRBJ2-7; TRBD1 matches 7 bases. The CDR3 has 15 residues. Germline-derived CDR1 and CDR2 are MDHEN and SYDVKM. Germline trimming cut 2 bases from V and 4 bases from J; bases unmatched to any gene: 8. CDR3 DNA sequence: TGTGCCAGCAGTTTACCCGGGACAGCGCAGTACGAGCAGTACTTC. Its protein product is CASSLPGTAQYEQYF.

V gene TRBV15 combines with J gene TRBJ2-1; 13 bases align to TRBD2. With 1 base clipped from V and 7 bases from J, the junction kept 10 bases outside the gene matches. The CDR3 has 18 amino acids. The germline gives CDR1 LNHNV, CDR2 YYDKDF (reference sequence). The CDR3 loop reads CATSRGTSGRRMGNEQFF. The CDR3 DNA reads as TGTGCCACCAGCAGAGGGACTAGCGGGAGAAGAATGGGGAATGAGCAGTTCTTC.

The chain recombines TRBV30 with TRBJ2-7; no firm D call. The CDR3 totals 11 residues. Trimming pared 2 bases from V and 4 bases from J, leaving 6 bases between. Germline CDR1 reads GTSNPN; CDR2 reads SVGIG (reference sequence). The CDR3 bases are TGTGCCTGGAGTCATTTGTACGAGCAGTACTTC. It specifies CAWSHLYEQYF.

The chain recombines TRBV4-1 with TRBJ1-2, with D uncertain. Per germline, CDR1 MGHRA and CDR2 YSYEKL. This CDR3 contains 15 residues. V dropped 1 base and J dropped 0 bases, with 9 bases sitting between them. DNA for the CDR3: TGCGCCAGCAGCCAAGGCCACGCAACTAACTATGGCTACACCTTC. Translation: CASSQGHATNYGYTF.

This clone was observed a single time. The rearrangement links TRBV12-5 to TRBJ2-1, with TRBD2 matching over 8 bases. Trimming took 2 bases from V and 10 from J; bases not matched to a gene: 19. This CDR3 comprises 18 residues. Germline assignment: CDR1 LGHNT and CDR2 FRNRAP. The CDR3 loop reads CASGLLPLRAGVSFEQFF. The DNA of the CDR3 is TGTGCTAGTGGTTTGCTCCCGCTCCGAGCGGGAGTATCTTTCGAGCAGTTCTTC. Combining the CDR3 with reference TRBV12-5 and TRBJ2-1 gives the whole variable domain DARVTQTPRHKVTEMGQEVTMRCQPILGHNTVFWYRQTMMQGLELLAYFRNRAPLDDSGMPKDRFSAEMPDATLATLKIQPSEPRDSAVYFCASGLLPLRAGVSFEQFFGPGTRLTVL.

This clone was recorded once. V usage is TRBV30 and J usage is TRBJ2-2; D remains ambiguous. The V and J ends lost 5 bases and 6 bases respectively, with 16 bases between them. There are 14 residues in the CDR3. Looked up from germline, CDR1 is GTSNPN and CDR2 is SVGIG (reference sequence). The CDR3 sequence is CAWHPGWVSGELFF. The CDR3, as DNA: TGTGCCTGGCACCCAGGATGGGTATCCGGGGAGCTGTTTTTT.

The chain carries TRBV18 and TRBJ2-1; D is perhaps TRBD1 (5 bases). V was clipped by 2 bases and J by 1 base, with 12 bases between them. CDR1 is KGHSH, CDR2 LQKENI, per germline. The CDR3 is 16 amino acids. The CDR3 sequence: CASSPLAGNSYNEQFF. DNA for the CDR3: TGTGCCAGCTCACCATTGGCAGGGAATTCCTACAATGAGCAGTTCTTC.

V usage is TRBV28 and J usage is TRBJ1-1, with D possibly matching TRBD1 (6 bases). The CDR3 runs 14 residues. CDR1 and CDR2 (germline): MDHEN, SYDVKM. V lost 3 bases, J lost 6 bases, and 14 bases lay in between. This chain's CDR3 is CASSLLQGNAEAFF. In nucleotides, the CDR3 is TGTGCCAGCAGTTTGTTACAGGGAAATGCTGAAGCTTTCTTT.

The genes are TRBV4-1 and TRBJ2-5; TRBD2 aligns across 10 bases. The V and J ends lost 4 bases and 1 base, in that order; junction bases with no gene match: 18. The germline V gene encodes CDR1 MGHRA and CDR2 YSYEKL. CDR3 size: 20 residues. CDR3 in amino acids: CASSPPTGLAGARGQETQYF. In DNA, the CDR3 is TGCGCCAGCAGCCCACCCACTGGGCTAGCGGGAGCGCGGGGCCAAGAGACCCAGTACTTC.

This clone was counted only a few times. V usage is TRBV5-4 and J usage is TRBJ1-2, with a possible D match to TRBD1 (5 bases). The CDR3 covers 13 residues. Between the trimmed V and J ends, which lost 8 bases and 8 bases, there was a span of 19 bases. The V gene's germline CDR1 is SGHNT and CDR2 YYREEE (reference sequence). The CDR3 nucleotides are TGTGCCAGTTCGAGTCGGGGGTTGAGGGGCTACACCTTC. It yields the protein CASSSRGLRGYTF.

This clone has only a few counts. This chain links TRBV7-9 with TRBJ1-5, with a possible D match to TRBD1 (5 bases). This CDR3 has 15 residues. The germline V gene encodes CDR1 SEHNR and CDR2 FQNEAQ (reference sequence). V was cut by 4 bases and J by 5 bases, with 15 bases left in between. The CDR3 protein is CASSSAGELDQPQHF. The DNA for the CDR3 is TGTGCCAGCAGCTCGGCGGGGGAGCTCGATCAGCCCCAGCATTTT. Together with reference TRBV7-9 and TRBJ1-5, the CDR3 gives the full variable domain: DTGVSQNPRHKITKRGQNVTFRCDPISEHNRLYWYRQTLGQGPEFLTYFQNEAQLEKSRLLSDRFSAERPKGSFSTLEIQRTEQGDSAMYLCASSSAGELDQPQHFGDGTRLSIL.

This clone was seen more than once but under ten times. The V and J genes are TRBV15 and TRBJ1-4; 10 bases are a match to TRBD1. CDR3 length: 16 residues. The J segment lost 6 bases and the V segment lost 1 base, leaving 5 bases of the junction unmatched. Germline V lookup: CDR1 LNHNV, CDR2 YYDKDF (reference sequence). This CDR3 is CATSRGAGTGDEKLFF. The CDR3 region has the DNA TGTGCCACCAGCAGAGGCGCCGGGACAGGGGATGAAAAACTGTTTTTT.

The chain has TRBV7-8 and TRBJ2-5; TRBD1 is a possible D gene (6 bases). This CDR3 spans 14 amino acids. V lost 5 bases and J lost 2, with 12 bases in between. Germline CDR1 reads SGHVS; CDR2 reads FQNEAQ. The CDR3 sequence: CASSSRTDQETQYF. In DNA form, the CDR3 reads TGTGCCAGCAGCAGTCGGACAGATCAAGAGACCCAGTACTTC. The full variable domain, completed using reference TRBV7-8 and TRBJ2-5, is GAGVSQSPRYKVAKRGQDVALRCDPISGHVSLFWYQQALGQGPEFLTYFQNEAQLDKSGLPSDRFFAERPEGSVSTLKIQRTQQEDSAVYLCASSSRTDQETQYFGPGTRLLVL.

The V gene is TRBV4-1, the J gene TRBJ1-4, with a possible D match to TRBD1 (5 bases). CDR3 length: 13 amino acids. Trimming took 4 bases from V and 6 from J, leaving 9 bases between them. CDR1 is MGHRA, CDR2 YSYEKL, per germline. In DNA, the CDR3 is TGCGCCAGCAGCCCGGGGCTGTATGAAAAACTGTTTTTT. Translating gives CASSPGLYEKLFF.